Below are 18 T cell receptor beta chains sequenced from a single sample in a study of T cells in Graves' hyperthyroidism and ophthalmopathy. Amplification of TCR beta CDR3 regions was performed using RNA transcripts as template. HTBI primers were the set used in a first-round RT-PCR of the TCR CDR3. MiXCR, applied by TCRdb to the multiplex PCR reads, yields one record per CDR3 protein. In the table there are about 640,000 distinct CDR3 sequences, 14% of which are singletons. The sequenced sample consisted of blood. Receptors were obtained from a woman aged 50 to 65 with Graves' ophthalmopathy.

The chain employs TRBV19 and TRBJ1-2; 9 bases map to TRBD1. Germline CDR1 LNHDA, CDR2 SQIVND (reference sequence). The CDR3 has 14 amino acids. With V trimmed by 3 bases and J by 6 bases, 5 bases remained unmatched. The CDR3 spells CASSMLGQGHGYTF. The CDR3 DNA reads TGTGCCAGTAGTATGTTGGGACAGGGCCATGGCTACACCTTC.

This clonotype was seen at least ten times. This CDR3 reads CSARDRSYNEQFF. In DNA form, the CDR3 reads TGCAGTGCTAGGGACCGTTCCTACAATGAGCAGTTCTTC. The V and J genes are TRBV20-1 and TRBJ2-1; no firm D call. The germline gives CDR1 DFQATT, CDR2 SNEGSKA (reference sequence). Trimming took 3 bases from V and 1 from J, leaving 7 bases between them. This CDR3 region has 13 residues.

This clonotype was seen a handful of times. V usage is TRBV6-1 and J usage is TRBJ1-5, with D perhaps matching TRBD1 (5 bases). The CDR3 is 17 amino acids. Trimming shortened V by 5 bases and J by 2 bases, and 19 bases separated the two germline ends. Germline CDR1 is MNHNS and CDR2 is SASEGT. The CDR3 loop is CASSPPRVGVGNQPQHF. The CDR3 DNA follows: TGTGCCAGCAGTCCACCCAGGGTGGGAGTGGGCAATCAGCCCCAGCATTTT.

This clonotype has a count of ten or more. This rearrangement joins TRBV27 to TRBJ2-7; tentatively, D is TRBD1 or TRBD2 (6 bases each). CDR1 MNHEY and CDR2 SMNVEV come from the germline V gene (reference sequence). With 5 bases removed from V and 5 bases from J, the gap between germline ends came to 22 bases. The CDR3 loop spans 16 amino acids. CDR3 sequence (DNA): TGTGCCAGCAGTCGAAGACCTACGGGGGCGATTAACGAGCAGTACTTC. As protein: CASSRRPTGAINEQYF.

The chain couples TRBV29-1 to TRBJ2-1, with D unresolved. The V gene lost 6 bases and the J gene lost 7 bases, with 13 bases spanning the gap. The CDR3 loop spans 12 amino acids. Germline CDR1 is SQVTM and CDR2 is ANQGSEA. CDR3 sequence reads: CSVRVLGNEQFF. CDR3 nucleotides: TGCAGCGTACGGGTCCTCGGAAATGAGCAGTTCTTC.

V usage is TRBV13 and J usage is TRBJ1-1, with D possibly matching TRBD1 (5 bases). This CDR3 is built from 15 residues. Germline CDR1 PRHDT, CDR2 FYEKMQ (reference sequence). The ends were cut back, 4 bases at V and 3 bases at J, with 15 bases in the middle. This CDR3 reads CASSSGGGRDTEAFF. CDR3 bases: TGTGCCAGCAGCTCCGGTGGGGGACGGGACACTGAAGCTTTCTTT.

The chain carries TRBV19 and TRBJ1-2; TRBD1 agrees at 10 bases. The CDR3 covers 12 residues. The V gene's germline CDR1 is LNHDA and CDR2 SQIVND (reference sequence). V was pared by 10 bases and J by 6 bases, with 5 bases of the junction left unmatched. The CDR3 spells CATMDRGDGYTF. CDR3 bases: TGTGCCACTATGGACAGGGGGGATGGCTACACCTTC.

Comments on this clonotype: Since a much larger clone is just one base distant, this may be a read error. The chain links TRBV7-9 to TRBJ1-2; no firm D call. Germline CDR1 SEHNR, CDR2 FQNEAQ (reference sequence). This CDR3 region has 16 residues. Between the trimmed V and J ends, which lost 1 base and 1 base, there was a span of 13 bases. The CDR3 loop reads CASSLGATGDNYGYTF. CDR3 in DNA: TGTGCCAGCAGCTTAGGGGCGACGGGCGATAACTATGGCTACACCTTC.

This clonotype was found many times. CDR3 DNA sequence: TGTGCCAGCAGTTTACGGTTGGGGAGCACAGATACGCAGTATTTT. It encodes CASSLRLGSTDTQYF. This chain connects TRBV27 to TRBJ2-3; no definite D call. V gave up 2 bases and J gave up 0 bases, with 9 bases separating them. The germline gives CDR1 MNHEY, CDR2 SMNVEV (reference sequence). The CDR3 loop spans 15 amino acids.

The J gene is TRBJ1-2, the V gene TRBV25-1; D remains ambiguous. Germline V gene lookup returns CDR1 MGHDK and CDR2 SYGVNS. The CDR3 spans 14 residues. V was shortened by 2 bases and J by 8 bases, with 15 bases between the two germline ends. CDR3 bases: TGTGCCAGCAGTGAACCCGGCACTCTGGGAGGCTACACCTTC. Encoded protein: CASSEPGTLGGYTF.

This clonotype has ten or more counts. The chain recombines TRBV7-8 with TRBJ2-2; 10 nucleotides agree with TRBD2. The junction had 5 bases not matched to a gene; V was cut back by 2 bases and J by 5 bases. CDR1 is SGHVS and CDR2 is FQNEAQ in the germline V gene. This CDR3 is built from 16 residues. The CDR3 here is CASSLTSSGRTGELFF. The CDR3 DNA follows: TGTGCCAGCAGCTTAACTTCTAGCGGGAGAACCGGGGAGCTGTTTTTT.

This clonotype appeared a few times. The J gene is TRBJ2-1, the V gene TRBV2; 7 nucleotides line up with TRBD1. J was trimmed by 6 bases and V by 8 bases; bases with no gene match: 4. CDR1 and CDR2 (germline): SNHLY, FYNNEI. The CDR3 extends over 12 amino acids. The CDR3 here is CASGGQVNEQFF. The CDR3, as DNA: TGTGCCAGCGGCGGACAGGTCAATGAGCAGTTCTTC.

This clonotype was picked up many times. CDR3 residues: CASSYREGTRGAFF. The CDR3 bases are TGTGCCAGCAGCTACCGCGAAGGGACCCGAGGCGCTTTCTTT. The chain joins TRBV7-2 to TRBJ1-1; D might be TRBD1 (5 bases). Trimming cost V 4 bases and J 11 bases, with 20 bases left between them. CDR3 length: 14 amino acids. Germline values: CDR1 SGHTA, CDR2 FQGNSA. The full variable domain, its missing parts supplied by reference TRBV7-2 and TRBJ1-1, is GAGVSQSPSNKVTEKGKDVELRCDPISGHTALYWYRQSLGQGLEFLIYFQGNSAPDKSGLPSDRFSAERTGGSVSTLTIQRTQQEDSAVYLCASSYREGTRGAFFGQGTRLTVV.

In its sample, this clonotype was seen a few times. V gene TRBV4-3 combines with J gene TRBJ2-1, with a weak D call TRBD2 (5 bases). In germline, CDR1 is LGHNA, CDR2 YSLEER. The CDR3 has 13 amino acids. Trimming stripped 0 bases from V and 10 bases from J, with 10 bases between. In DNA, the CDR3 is TGCGCCAGCAGCCAAGAAGTGGGCGGGGAGCAGTTCTTC. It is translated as CASSQEVGGEQFF.

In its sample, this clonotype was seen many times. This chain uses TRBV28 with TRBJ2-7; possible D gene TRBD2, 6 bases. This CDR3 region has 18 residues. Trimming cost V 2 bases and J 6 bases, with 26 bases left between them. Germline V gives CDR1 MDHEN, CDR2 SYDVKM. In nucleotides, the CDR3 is TGTGCCAGCAGTTTAGCCGGGGGACCGCGGGGCCAGAAGTTCGAGCAGTACTTC. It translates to CASSLAGGPRGQKFEQYF.

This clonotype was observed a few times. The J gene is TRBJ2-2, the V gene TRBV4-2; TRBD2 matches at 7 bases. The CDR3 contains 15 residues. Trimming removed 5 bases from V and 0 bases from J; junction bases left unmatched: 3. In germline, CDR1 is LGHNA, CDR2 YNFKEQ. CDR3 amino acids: CASSERGSNTGELFF. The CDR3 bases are TGTGCCAGCAGCGAGCGGGGATCGAACACCGGGGAGCTGTTTTTT.

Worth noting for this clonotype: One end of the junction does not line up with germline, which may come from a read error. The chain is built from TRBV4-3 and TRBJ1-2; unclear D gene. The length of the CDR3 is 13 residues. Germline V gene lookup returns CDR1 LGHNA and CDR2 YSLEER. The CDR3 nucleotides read TGCGCCGGCAGCCAAGACGGCAACTATGGCTACACCTTC. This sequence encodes CAGSQDGNYGYTF.

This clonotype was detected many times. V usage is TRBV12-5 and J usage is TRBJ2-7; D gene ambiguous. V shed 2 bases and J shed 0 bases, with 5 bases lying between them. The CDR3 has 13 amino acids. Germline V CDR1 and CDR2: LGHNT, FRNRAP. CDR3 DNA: TGTGCTAGTGGTTTGAGGCTCTCCTACGAGCAGTACTTC. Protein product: CASGLRLSYEQYF.